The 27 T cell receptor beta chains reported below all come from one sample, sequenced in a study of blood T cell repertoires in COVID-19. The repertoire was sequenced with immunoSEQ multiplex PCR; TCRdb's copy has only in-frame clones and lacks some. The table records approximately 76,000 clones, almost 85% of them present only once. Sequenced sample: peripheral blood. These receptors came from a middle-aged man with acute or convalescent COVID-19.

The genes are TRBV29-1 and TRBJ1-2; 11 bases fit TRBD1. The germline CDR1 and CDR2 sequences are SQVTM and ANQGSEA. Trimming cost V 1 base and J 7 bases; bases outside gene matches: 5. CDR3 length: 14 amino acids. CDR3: CSVEAGQGARGYTF. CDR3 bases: TGCAGCGTTGAAGCTGGACAGGGGGCGCGTGGCTACACCTTC. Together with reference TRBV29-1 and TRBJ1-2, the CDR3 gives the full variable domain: SAVISQKPSRDICQRGTSLTIQCQVDSQVTMMFWYRQQPGQSLTLIATANQGSEATYESGFVIDKFPISRPNLTFSTLTVSNMSPEDSSIYLCSVEAGQGARGYTFGSGTRLTVV.

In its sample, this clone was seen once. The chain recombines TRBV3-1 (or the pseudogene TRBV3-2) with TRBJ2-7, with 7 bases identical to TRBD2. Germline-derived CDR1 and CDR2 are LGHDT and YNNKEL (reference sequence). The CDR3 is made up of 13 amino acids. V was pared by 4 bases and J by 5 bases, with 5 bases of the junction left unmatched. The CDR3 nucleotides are TGTGCCAGCAGCCCCCGGGGGGTCAACGAGCAGTACTTC. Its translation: CASSPRGVNEQYF.

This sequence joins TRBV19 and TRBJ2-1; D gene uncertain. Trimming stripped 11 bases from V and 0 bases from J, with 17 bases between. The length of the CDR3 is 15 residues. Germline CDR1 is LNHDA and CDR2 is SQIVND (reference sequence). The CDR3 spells CACQSGSGSYNEQFF. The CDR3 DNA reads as TGTGCCTGCCAATCCGGGTCGGGCTCCTACAATGAGCAGTTCTTC.

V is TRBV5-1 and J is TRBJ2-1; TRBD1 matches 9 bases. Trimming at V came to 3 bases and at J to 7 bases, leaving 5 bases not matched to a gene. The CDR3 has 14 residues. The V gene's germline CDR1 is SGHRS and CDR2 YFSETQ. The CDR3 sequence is CASSYRGQWNEQFF. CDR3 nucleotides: TGCGCCAGCAGCTACAGGGGGCAATGGAATGAGCAGTTCTTC.

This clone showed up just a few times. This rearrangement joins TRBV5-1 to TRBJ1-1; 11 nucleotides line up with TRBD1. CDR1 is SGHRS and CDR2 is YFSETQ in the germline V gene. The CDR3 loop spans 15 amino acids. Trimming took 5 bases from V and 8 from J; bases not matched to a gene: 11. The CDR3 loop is CASRNGQGAWTEAFF. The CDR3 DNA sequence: TGCGCCAGCAGAAATGGACAGGGGGCATGGACGGAAGCTTTCTTT.

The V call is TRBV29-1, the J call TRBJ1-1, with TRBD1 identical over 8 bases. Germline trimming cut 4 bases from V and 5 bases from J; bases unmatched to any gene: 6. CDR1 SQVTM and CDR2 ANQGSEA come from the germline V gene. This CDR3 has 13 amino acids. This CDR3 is CSVVGQGLTEAFF. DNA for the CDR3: TGCAGCGTTGTTGGACAGGGATTGACTGAAGCTTTCTTT.

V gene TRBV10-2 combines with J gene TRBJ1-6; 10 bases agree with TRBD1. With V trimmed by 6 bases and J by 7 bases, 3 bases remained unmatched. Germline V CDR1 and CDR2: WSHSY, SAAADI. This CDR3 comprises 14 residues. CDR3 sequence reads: CASRLDRGNSPLHF. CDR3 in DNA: TGCGCCAGCAGATTGGACAGGGGGAATTCACCCCTCCACTTT.

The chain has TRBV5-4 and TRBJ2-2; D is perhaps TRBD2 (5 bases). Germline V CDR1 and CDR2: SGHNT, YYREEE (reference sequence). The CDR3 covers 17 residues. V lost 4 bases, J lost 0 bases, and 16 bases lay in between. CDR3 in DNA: TGTGCCAGCAGCCCGGAGGCAGGCCGCGCGAACACCGGGGAGCTGTTTTTT. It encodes CASSPEAGRANTGELFF.

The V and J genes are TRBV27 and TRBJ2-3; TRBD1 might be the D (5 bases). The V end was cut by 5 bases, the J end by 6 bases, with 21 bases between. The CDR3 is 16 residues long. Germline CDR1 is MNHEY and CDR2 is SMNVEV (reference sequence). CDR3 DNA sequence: TGTGCCAGCAGTCCACTTACAGGCTCCGGTAGGGATACGCAGTATTTT. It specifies CASSPLTGSGRDTQYF.

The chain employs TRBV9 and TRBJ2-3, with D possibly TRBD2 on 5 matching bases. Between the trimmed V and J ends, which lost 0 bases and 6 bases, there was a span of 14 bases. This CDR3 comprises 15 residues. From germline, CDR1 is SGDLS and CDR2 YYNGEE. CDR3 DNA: TGTGCCAGCAGCGTAGCCGGGATTAGTTCGGATACGCAGTATTTT. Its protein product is CASSVAGISSDTQYF.

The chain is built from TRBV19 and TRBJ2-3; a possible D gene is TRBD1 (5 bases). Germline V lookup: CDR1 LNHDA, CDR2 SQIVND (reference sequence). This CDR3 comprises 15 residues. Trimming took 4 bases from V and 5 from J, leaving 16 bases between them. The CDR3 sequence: CASSTRRLQGDTQYF. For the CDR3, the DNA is TGTGCCAGTAGTACCCGACGTCTTCAGGGAGATACGCAGTATTTT.

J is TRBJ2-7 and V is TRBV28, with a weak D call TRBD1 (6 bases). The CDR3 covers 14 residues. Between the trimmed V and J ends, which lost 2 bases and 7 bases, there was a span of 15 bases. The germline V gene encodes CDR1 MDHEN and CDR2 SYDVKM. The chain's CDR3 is CASSLMGAVREQYF. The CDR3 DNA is TGTGCCAGCAGTTTAATGGGGGCGGTGAGGGAGCAGTACTTC. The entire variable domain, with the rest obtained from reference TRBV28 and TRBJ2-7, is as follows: DVKVTQSSRYLVKRTGEKVFLECVQDMDHENMFWYRQDPGLGLRLIYFSYDVKMKEKGDIPEGYSVSREKKERFSLILESASTNQTSMYLCASSLMGAVREQYFGPGTRLTVT.

The CDR3 is CASRLLAGGVKAKNIQYF. The CDR3, as DNA: TGTGCCAGTAGATTACTAGCGGGAGGGGTTAAGGCCAAAAACATTCAGTACTTC. The chain links TRBV19 to TRBJ2-4; 13 bases are a match to TRBD2. The CDR3 spans 18 residues. In germline, CDR1 is LNHDA, CDR2 SQIVND (reference sequence). V shed 6 bases, J shed 1 base, and the junction held 9 bases outside the gene matches.

The CDR3 loop reads CASSSLAVSTDTQYF. CDR3 nucleotide sequence: TGTGCCAGCAGTTCACTAGCGGTTAGCACAGATACGCAGTATTTT. This rearrangement joins TRBV27 to TRBJ2-3, with 8 bases matching TRBD2. The CDR3 is 15 amino acids. Trimming took 4 bases from V and 0 from J; bases not matched to a gene: 3. Germline loops: CDR1 MNHEY, CDR2 SMNVEV (reference sequence).

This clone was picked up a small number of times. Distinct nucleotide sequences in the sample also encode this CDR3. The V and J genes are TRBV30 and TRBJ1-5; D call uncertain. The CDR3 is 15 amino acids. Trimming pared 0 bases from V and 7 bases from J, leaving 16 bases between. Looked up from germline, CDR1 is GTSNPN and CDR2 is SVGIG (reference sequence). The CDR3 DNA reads TGTGCCTGGAGTGTAGTCGGGGAAGCAAAACAGCCCCAGCATTTT. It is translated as CAWSVVGEAKQPQHF.

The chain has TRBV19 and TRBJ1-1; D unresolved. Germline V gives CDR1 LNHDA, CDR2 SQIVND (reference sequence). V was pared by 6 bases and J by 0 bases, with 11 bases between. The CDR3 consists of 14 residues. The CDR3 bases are TGTGCCAGTAGGCGGGAGGCAATGAACACTGAAGCTTTCTTT. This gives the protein CASRREAMNTEAFF. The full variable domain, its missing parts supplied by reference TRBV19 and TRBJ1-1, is DGGITQSPKYLFRKEGQNVTLSCEQNLNHDAMYWYRQDPGQGLRLIYYSQIVNDFQKGDIAEGYSVSREKKESFPLTVTSAQKNPTAFYLCASRREAMNTEAFFGQGTRLTVV.

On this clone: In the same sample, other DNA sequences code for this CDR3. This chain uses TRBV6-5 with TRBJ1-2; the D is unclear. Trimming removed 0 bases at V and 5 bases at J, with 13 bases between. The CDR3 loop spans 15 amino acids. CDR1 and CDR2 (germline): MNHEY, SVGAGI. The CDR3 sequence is CASSYSWAAGYGYTF. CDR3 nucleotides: TGTGCCAGCAGTTACTCGTGGGCGGCGGGTTATGGCTACACCTTC.

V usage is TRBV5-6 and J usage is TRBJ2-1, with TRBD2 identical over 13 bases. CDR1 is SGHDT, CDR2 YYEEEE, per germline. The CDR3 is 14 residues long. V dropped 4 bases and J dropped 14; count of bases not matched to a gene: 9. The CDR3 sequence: CASSPTGLAGFEFF. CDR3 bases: TGTGCCAGCAGCCCGACGGGACTAGCGGGATTCGAGTTCTTC.

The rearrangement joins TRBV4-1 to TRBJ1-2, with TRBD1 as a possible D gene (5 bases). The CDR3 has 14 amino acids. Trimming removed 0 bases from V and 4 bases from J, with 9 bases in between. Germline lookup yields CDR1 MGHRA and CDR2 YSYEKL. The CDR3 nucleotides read TGCGCCAGCAGCCAAGATCCGGGGGGCTATGGCTACACCTTC. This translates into CASSQDPGGYGYTF.

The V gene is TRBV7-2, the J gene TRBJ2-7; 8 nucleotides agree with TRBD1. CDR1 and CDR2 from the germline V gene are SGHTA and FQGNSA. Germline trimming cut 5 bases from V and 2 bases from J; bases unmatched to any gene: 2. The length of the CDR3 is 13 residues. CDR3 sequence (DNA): TGTGCCAGCAGCAACAGGGGGGCCTACGAGCAGTACTTC. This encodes CASSNRGAYEQYF. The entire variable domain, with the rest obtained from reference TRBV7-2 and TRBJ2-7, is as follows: GAGVSQSPSNKVTEKGKDVELRCDPISGHTALYWYRQSLGQGLEFLIYFQGNSAPDKSGLPSDRFSAERTGGSVSTLTIQRTQQEDSAVYLCASSNRGAYEQYFGPGTRLTVT.

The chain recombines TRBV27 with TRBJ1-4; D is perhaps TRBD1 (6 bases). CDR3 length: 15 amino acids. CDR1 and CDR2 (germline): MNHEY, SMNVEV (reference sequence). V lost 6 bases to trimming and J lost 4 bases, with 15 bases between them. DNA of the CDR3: TGTGCCAGCAGCCCACTGGACAGTCGTAATGAAAAACTGTTTTTT. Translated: CASSPLDSRNEKLFF.

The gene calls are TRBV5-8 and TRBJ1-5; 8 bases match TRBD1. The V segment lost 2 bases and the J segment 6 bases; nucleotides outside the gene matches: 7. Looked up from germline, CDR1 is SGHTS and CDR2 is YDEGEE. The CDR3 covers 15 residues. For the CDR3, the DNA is TGTGCCAGCAGCTTTTTGTGGGACAGGAGTCAGCCCCAGCATTTT. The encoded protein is CASSFLWDRSQPQHF.

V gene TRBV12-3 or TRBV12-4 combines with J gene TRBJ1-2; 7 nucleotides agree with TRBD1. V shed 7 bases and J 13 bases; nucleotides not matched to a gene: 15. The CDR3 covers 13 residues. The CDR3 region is CASTVIPGQSSTF. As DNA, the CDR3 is TGTGCCAGCACTGTAATACCGGGACAGTCATCCACCTTC.

This CDR3 reads CASSSPDNRGRYEQYF. DNA for the CDR3: TGCGCCAGCAGCAGCCCCGATAACAGGGGTCGCTACGAGCAGTACTTC. The V gene is TRBV5-1, the J gene TRBJ2-7, with 7 nucleotides matching TRBD1. The V segment lost 4 bases and the J segment 3 bases; nucleotides outside the gene matches: 13. Germline V gene lookup returns CDR1 SGHRS and CDR2 YFSETQ. The CDR3 has 16 amino acids.

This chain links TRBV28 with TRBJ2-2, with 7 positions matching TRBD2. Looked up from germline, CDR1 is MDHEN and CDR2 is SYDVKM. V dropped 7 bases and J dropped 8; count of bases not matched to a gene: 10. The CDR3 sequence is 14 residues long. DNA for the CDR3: TGTGCCAGCACCTACGCGGGAGTATCTGGGGAGCTGTTTTTT. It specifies CASTYAGVSGELFF.

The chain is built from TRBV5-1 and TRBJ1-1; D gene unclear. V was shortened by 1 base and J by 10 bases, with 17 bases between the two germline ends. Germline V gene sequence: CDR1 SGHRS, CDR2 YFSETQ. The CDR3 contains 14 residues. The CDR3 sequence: CASSLRATTGVAFF. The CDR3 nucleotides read TGCGCCAGCAGCTTGAGAGCGACCACCGGAGTAGCTTTCTTT. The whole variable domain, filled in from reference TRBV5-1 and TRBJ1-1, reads KAGVTQTPRYLIKTRGQQVTLSCSPISGHRSVSWYQQTPGQGLQFLFEYFSETQRNKGNFPGRFSGRQFSNSRSEMNVSTLELGDSALYLCASSLRATTGVAFFGQGTRLTVV.

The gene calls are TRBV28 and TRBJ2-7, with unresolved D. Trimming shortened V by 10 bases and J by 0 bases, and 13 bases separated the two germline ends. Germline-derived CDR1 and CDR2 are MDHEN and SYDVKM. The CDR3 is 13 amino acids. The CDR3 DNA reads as TGTGCCATCAATCCGATAGACTCCTACGAGCAGTACTTC. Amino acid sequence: CAINPIDSYEQYF.